Listed here are 3 T cell receptor beta chains from one sample, sequenced in a study of blood T cell repertoires in COVID-19 (dated by TCRdb to the early 2020s). The method behind the library was the immunoSEQ multiplex PCR assay. TCRdb obtained this table from immuneACCESS and retained in-frame rearrangements with V and J assigned. These tables miss some clones; where compared with another copy, unresolved V genes account for less than half of the shortfall, and the remainder is unexplained. The sample table shows 110,000 to 150,000 clones, and roughly 86% are seen once. The ten largest clonotypes hold approximately 5.4% of the sample. What was sequenced was peripheral blood. These receptors were obtained from a human donor in a cohort sampled during active COVID-19.

The rearrangement links TRBV7-3 to TRBJ2-1, with 7 bases matching TRBD2. Trimming at V came to 2 bases and at J to 8 bases, leaving 12 bases not matched to a gene. The CDR3 loop spans 16 amino acids. Per the germline V gene, CDR1 is SGHTA and CDR2 is FQGTGA. In DNA, the CDR3 is TGTGCCAGCAGCTTACACTCCGGGGGTAGCGGGCATGAGCAGTTCTTC. Its protein product is CASSLHSGGSGHEQFF.

The chain has TRBV24-1 and TRBJ1-4; D gene ambiguous. CDR3 length: 16 amino acids. Germline CDR1 and CDR2: KGHDR and SFDVKD. The V and J ends lost 4 bases and 12 bases respectively, with 23 bases between them. This CDR3 is CATSDHVAARGPELFF. For the CDR3, the DNA is TGTGCCACCAGTGACCATGTGGCCGCTCGTGGGCCCGAACTGTTTTTT.

The CDR3 spells CATSDFGGSPYNEQFF. The CDR3 coding sequence is TGTGCCACCAGTGATTTCGGGGGATCCCCCTACAATGAGCAGTTCTTC. This chain uses TRBV24-1 with TRBJ2-1; perhaps TRBD2 as D (6 bases). The CDR3 spans 16 residues. V lost 1 base, J lost 2 bases, and 11 bases lay in between. Germline lookup yields CDR1 KGHDR and CDR2 SFDVKD.